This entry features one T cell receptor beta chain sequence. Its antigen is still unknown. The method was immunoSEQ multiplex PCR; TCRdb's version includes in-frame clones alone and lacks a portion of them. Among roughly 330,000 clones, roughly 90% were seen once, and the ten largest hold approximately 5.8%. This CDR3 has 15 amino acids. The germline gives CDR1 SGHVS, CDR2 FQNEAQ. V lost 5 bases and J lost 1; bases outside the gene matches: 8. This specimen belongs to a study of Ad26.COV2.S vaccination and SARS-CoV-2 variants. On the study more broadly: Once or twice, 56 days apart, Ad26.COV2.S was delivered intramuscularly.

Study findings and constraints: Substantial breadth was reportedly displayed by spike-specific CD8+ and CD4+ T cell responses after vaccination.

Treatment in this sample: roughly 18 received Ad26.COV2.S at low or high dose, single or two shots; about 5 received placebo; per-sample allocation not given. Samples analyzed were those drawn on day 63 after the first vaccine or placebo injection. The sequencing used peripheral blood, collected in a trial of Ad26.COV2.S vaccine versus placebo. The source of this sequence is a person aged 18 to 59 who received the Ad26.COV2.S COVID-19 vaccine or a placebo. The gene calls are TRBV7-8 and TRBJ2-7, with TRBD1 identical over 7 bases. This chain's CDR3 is CASSLRQGPSYEQYV. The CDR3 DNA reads TGTGCCAGCAGCCTAAGACAGGGTCCATCCTACGAGCAGTACGTC.